These 27 T cell receptor beta chains originate from one sample sequenced in a study of OX40 agonist ivuxolimab in advanced cancers. TCRdb's copy holds only in-frame clones and misses some; the assay was immunoSEQ multiplex PCR. The repertoire holds 65,000 to 90,000 clones, with 85% as singletons. Sequencing was performed on CD4+ or CD8+ T cells sorted from blood, taken in a trial of the OX40 agonist ivuxolimab. These receptors all stem from an adult with an advanced solid tumor such as melanoma, head and neck, liver or kidney cancer.

This sequence joins TRBV12-5 and TRBJ1-3, with no clear D. Germline values: CDR1 LGHNT, CDR2 FRNRAP. CDR3 length equals 14 residues. Trimming took 4 bases from V and 0 from J, leaving 7 bases between them. The CDR3 DNA follows: TGTGCTAGTGGTTCCGTGCTCTCTGGAAACACCATATATTTT. Its translation: CASGSVLSGNTIYF.

The J gene is TRBJ2-1, the V gene TRBV5-4; 12 bases agree with TRBD2. This CDR3 has 14 amino acids. V dropped 6 bases and J dropped 8; count of bases not matched to a gene: 6. Germline assignment: CDR1 SGHNT and CDR2 YYREEE (reference sequence). CDR3 region: CASIPSGGAYEQFF. CDR3 DNA: TGTGCCAGCATCCCTAGCGGGGGGGCCTATGAGCAGTTCTTC.

The rearrangement uses TRBV11-2 and TRBJ1-1; D unresolved. The germline gives CDR1 SGHAT, CDR2 FQNNGV. V was trimmed by 3 bases and J by 11 bases, leaving 4 bases between them. The length of the CDR3 is 9 residues. Written as DNA, the CDR3 is TGTGCCAGCAGCTTTTTGGCTTTCTTT. Encoded protein: CASSFLAFF.

The chain recombines TRBV5-1 with TRBJ2-1; D uncertain. The germline gives CDR1 SGHRS, CDR2 YFSETQ. The germline V and J ends were trimmed by 0 bases and 8 bases, with 15 bases remaining between them. The CDR3 contains 15 residues. Written as DNA, the CDR3 is TGCGCCAGCAGCTTGGCGGGCTCAGATTTAGATGAGCAGTTCTTC. Amino acids: CASSLAGSDLDEQFF.

This chain connects TRBV28 to TRBJ1-5, with D perhaps TRBD1 (6 bases). V was trimmed by 5 bases and J by 0 bases, leaving 11 bases between them. The CDR3 sequence is 15 residues long. CDR1 MDHEN and CDR2 SYDVKM come from the germline V gene. The CDR3 DNA reads as TGTGCCAGCAGTGGGGGGCAGCTTAGCAATCAGCCCCAGCATTTT. This gives the protein CASSGGQLSNQPQHF.

The chain couples TRBV7-9 to TRBJ1-1, with TRBD1 matching over 11 bases. The CDR3 is made up of 17 amino acids. The trim removed 5 bases at V and 13 bases at J, leaving 21 bases unmatched. Per the germline V gene, CDR1 is SEHNR and CDR2 is FQNEAQ (reference sequence). The CDR3 DNA follows: TGTGCCAGCAGCCAGGGACAGGGGGAACTAGTAACAAAGGAGGGTTTCTTT. Translation: CASSQGQGELVTKEGFF.

This clone appeared once. The genes are TRBV10-3 and TRBJ1-4; the D gene is possibly TRBD1 (5 bases). The germline V gene encodes CDR1 ENHRY and CDR2 SYGVKD. V gave up 7 bases and J gave up 5 bases, with 14 bases separating them. This CDR3 comprises 14 residues. The CDR3 coding sequence is TGTGCCATCAATCAGGGACTAGAAAATGAAAAACTGTTTTTT. Translation gives CAINQGLENEKLFF.

The chain is built from TRBV18 and TRBJ2-5; D unclear. The V gene's germline CDR1 is KGHSH and CDR2 LQKENI. The CDR3 runs 14 residues. Trimming cost V 3 bases and J 5 bases, with 13 bases left between them. CDR3 bases: TGTGCCAGCTCACCCCGGCCCGGATGGGAGACCCAGTACTTC. Protein sequence: CASSPRPGWETQYF.

This clone turned up a few times. The chain joins TRBV7-9 to TRBJ2-1, with TRBD2 identical over 15 bases. This CDR3 has 17 residues. V lost 5 bases and J lost 0; bases outside the gene matches: 2. Germline V gives CDR1 SEHNR, CDR2 FQNEAQ (reference sequence). The CDR3 is CASSGTSGRSSYNEQFF. In nucleotides, the CDR3 is TGTGCCAGCAGCGGGACTAGCGGGAGGAGCTCCTACAATGAGCAGTTCTTC.

This clone was seen just once. The chain uses TRBV2 and TRBJ1-6; maybe TRBD1 (5 bases). Germline CDR1 and CDR2: SNHLY and FYNNEI. V shed 6 bases and J shed 7 bases, with 10 bases lying between them. The CDR3 has 13 residues. CDR3 loop: CASRETENSPLHF. For the CDR3, the DNA is TGTGCCAGCAGGGAGACAGAGAATTCACCCCTCCACTTT.

This sequence joins TRBV19 and TRBJ1-2, with TRBD1 matching over 7 bases. Germline V gene data show CDR1 as LNHDA and CDR2 as SQIVND (reference sequence). CDR3 size: 13 residues. V was pared by 5 bases and J by 4 bases, with 4 bases of the junction left unmatched. CDR3 bases: TGTGCCAGTAGTCCGGGACAGCTCTATGGCTACACCTTC. Translated: CASSPGQLYGYTF.

A note on this clone: A read error may account for a junction end that differs from germline. The chain combines TRBV2 with TRBJ2-1; D might be TRBD2 (5 bases). CDR1 SNHLY and CDR2 FYNNEI come from the germline V gene. There are 12 residues in the CDR3. The CDR3 is CASSGSGNGQFF. DNA for the CDR3: TGTGCCAGCAGTGGGTCGGGGAATGGGCAGTTCTTC.

The gene calls are TRBV27 and TRBJ2-7, with 9 nucleotides matching TRBD1. CDR3 length: 15 amino acids. V lost 8 bases to trimming and J lost 4 bases; unmatched junction nucleotides: 12. The germline V gene has CDR1 MNHEY and CDR2 SMNVEV (reference sequence). CDR3: CASREPGTGRYEQYF. In nucleotides, the CDR3 is TGTGCCAGCCGAGAACCCGGGACAGGGCGGTACGAGCAGTACTTC.

The rearrangement uses TRBV2 and TRBJ2-5; 8 nucleotides align to TRBD2. V dropped 7 bases and J dropped 9; count of bases not matched to a gene: 7. Germline V lookup: CDR1 SNHLY, CDR2 FYNNEI. This CDR3 is built from 12 residues. The CDR3 region is CASTIAGWAQYF. CDR3 sequence (DNA): TGTGCCAGCACTATAGCGGGGTGGGCCCAGTACTTC. Looking up the rest from reference TRBV2 and TRBJ2-5 gives the full variable domain: EPEVTQTPSHQVTQMGQEVILRCVPISNHLYFYWYRQILGQKVEFLVSFYNNEISEKSEIFDDQFSVERPDGSNFTLKIRSTKLEDSAMYFCASTIAGWAQYFGPGTRLLVL.

The chain combines TRBV30 with TRBJ1-5, with D perhaps matching TRBD1 (6 bases). The CDR3 loop spans 15 amino acids. Germline lookup yields CDR1 GTSNPN and CDR2 SVGIG (reference sequence). Trimming stripped 0 bases from V and 2 bases from J, with 11 bases between. DNA of the CDR3: TGTGCCTGGAGTGTAGAACAGGGCGGCAATCAGCCCCAGCATTTT. Its protein product is CAWSVEQGGNQPQHF.

This clone was detected a few times. CDR3 sequence (DNA): TGTGCCAGCCGTTTGGCGACAGGGGCGCACGTGGGGAATTCACCCCTCCACTTT. Protein sequence: CASRLATGAHVGNSPLHF. The chain joins TRBV2 to TRBJ1-6, with 8 bases fitting TRBD1. The J segment lost 7 bases and the V segment lost 8 bases, leaving 19 bases of the junction unmatched. Germline lookup yields CDR1 SNHLY and CDR2 FYNNEI. The CDR3 contains 18 residues.

The V call is TRBV7-9, the J call TRBJ1-2; possibly TRBD1 for D (5 bases). The germline V and J ends were trimmed by 0 bases and 2 bases, with 7 bases remaining between them. Per germline, CDR1 SEHNR and CDR2 FQNEAQ (reference sequence). The length of the CDR3 is 14 residues. CDR3 sequence reads: CASSLAQANYGYTF. The CDR3 DNA reads as TGTGCCAGCAGCTTAGCACAGGCGAACTATGGCTACACCTTC. Complete variable domain (other parts from reference TRBV7-9 and TRBJ1-2): DTGVSQNPRHKITKRGQNVTFRCDPISEHNRLYWYRQTLGQGPEFLTYFQNEAQLEKSRLLSDRFSAERPKGSFSTLEIQRTEQGDSAMYLCASSLAQANYGYTFGSGTRLTVV.

This clone is a singleton in its sample. The chain recombines TRBV6-6 with TRBJ2-2; D gene unclear. Germline CDR1 and CDR2: MNHNY and SVGAGI (reference sequence). V was clipped by 8 bases and J by 5 bases, with 6 bases between them. This CDR3 spans 11 amino acids. Here the CDR3 DNA reads TGTGCCAGCGGAATTACCGGGGAGCTGTTTTTT. This codes for CASGITGELFF.

The rearrangement uses TRBV19 and TRBJ1-4, with no clear D. This CDR3 spans 14 amino acids. The germline V and J ends were trimmed by 3 bases and 4 bases, with 9 bases remaining between them. CDR1 LNHDA and CDR2 SQIVND come from the germline V gene (reference sequence). The CDR3 protein is CASSISTLNEKLFF. CDR3 nucleotides: TGTGCCAGTAGTATTTCGACCCTTAATGAAAAACTGTTTTTT.

This rearrangement joins TRBV7-2 to TRBJ2-1; D is undetermined. The germline CDR1 and CDR2 sequences are SGHTA and FQGNSA. The V end was cut by 6 bases, the J end by 10 bases, with 13 bases between. CDR3 length: 12 residues. The CDR3 region has the DNA TGTGCCAGCAGAAGACAAGCACAAGAGCAGTTCTTC. Amino acid sequence: CASRRQAQEQFF.

The V call is TRBV7-2, the J call TRBJ2-3, with D perhaps TRBD1 (5 bases). Germline assignment: CDR1 SGHTA and CDR2 FQGNSA. The CDR3 contains 16 residues. V lost 1 base, J lost 0 bases, and 11 bases lay in between. The CDR3 protein is CASSLGGGFSTDTQYF. DNA of the CDR3: TGTGCCAGCAGCTTAGGGGGCGGATTTAGCACAGATACGCAGTATTTT.

The genes are TRBV30 and TRBJ1-1, with TRBD1 matching 7 bases. The CDR3 contains 15 residues. Germline CDR1 reads GTSNPN; CDR2 reads SVGIG (reference sequence). J lost 2 bases, V lost 4 bases, and 10 bases had no gene match. The DNA for the CDR3 is TGTGCCTGGACCACTCGGACAGGCAAAAACACTGAAGCTTTCTTT. Residues: CAWTTRTGKNTEAFF.

V gene TRBV6-5 combines with J gene TRBJ2-7; D gene unclear. The germline V and J ends were trimmed by 11 bases and 3 bases, with 14 bases remaining between them. There are 12 residues in the CDR3. Germline values: CDR1 MNHEY, CDR2 SVGAGI. CDR3 protein: CAGCLSYYEQYF. The DNA for the CDR3 is TGTGCCGGGTGTCTTTCCTACTACGAGCAGTACTTC.

The chain employs TRBV4-3 and TRBJ2-1; 12 positions agree with TRBD1. The CDR3 totals 17 residues. The germline CDR1 and CDR2 sequences are LGHNA and YSLEER. Germline trimming cut 4 bases from V and 4 bases from J; bases unmatched to any gene: 8. This CDR3 reads CASSRTRDRGQYNEQFF. CDR3 coding DNA: TGCGCCAGCAGCCGGACCCGGGACAGGGGGCAGTACAATGAGCAGTTCTTC.

The chain couples TRBV7-3 to TRBJ1-5, with a tentative D call TRBD1 (6 bases). The CDR3 has 16 residues. Per germline, CDR1 SGHTA and CDR2 FQGTGA. V lost 1 base and J 0 bases, leaving 10 bases between the germline ends. CDR3 protein: CASSLNARGSNQPQHF. CDR3 in DNA: TGTGCCAGCAGCTTAAATGCCAGGGGTAGCAATCAGCCCCAGCATTTT. Full variable domain (remainder filled in from reference TRBV7-3 and TRBJ1-5): GAGVSQTPSNKVTEKGKYVELRCDPISGHTALYWYRQSLGQGPEFLIYFQGTGAADDSGLPNDRFFAVRPEGSVSTLKIQRTERGDSAVYLCASSLNARGSNQPQHFGDGTRLSIL.

J is TRBJ1-2 and V is TRBV19; D remains unclear. V lost 1 base, J lost 0 bases, and 6 bases lay in between. Germline loops: CDR1 LNHDA, CDR2 SQIVND (reference sequence). The CDR3 is 14 amino acids. CDR3 loop: CASSIVSANYGYTF. As DNA, the CDR3 is TGTGCCAGTAGTATAGTCAGCGCTAACTATGGCTACACCTTC.

The rearrangement joins TRBV30 to TRBJ1-2, with D perhaps TRBD1 (5 bases). Germline lookup yields CDR1 GTSNPN and CDR2 SVGIG (reference sequence). V was pared by 3 bases and J by 0 bases, with 11 bases between. The CDR3 has 14 amino acids. The CDR3 coding sequence is TGTGCCTGGAGGTTGGGGACCTCTAACTATGGCTACACCTTC. Its translation is CAWRLGTSNYGYTF.